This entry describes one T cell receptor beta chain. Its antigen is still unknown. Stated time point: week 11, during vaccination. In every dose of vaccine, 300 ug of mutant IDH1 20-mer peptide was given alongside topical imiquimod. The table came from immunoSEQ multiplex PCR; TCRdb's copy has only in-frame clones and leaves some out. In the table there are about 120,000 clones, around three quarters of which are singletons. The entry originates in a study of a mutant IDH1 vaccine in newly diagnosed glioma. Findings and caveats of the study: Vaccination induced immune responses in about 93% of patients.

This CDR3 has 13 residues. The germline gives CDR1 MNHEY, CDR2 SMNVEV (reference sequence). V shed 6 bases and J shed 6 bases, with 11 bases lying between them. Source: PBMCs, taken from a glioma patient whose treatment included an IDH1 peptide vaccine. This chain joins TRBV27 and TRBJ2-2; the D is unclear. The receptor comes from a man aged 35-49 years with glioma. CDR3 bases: TGTGCCAGCAGCCCTGCCCATCCCGGGGAGCTGTTTTTT. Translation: CASSPAHPGELFF.